These 29 T cell receptor beta chains were all obtained from the same sample, sequenced in a study of control samples from healthy donors and cancer patients. This table comes from immunoSEQ multiplex PCR, and its TCRdb copy is limited to in-frame clones, with some not included. The sample consists of about 82,000 clones, 87% of them appearing once. Source material: blood. The source is a man aged 50 to 60 in good health.

This chain connects TRBV30 to TRBJ1-1, with 7 bases matching TRBD1. With V trimmed by 8 bases and J by 5 bases, 8 bases remained unmatched. The CDR3 consists of 12 residues. The germline CDR1 and CDR2 sequences are GTSNPN and SVGIG (reference sequence). The CDR3 DNA follows: TGTGCCGGAAACAGGGGAGGTACTGAAGCTTTCTTT. This translates into CAGNRGGTEAFF. The variable domain in full, with the rest retrieved from reference TRBV30 and TRBJ1-1, is SQTIHQWPATLVQPVGSPLSLECTVEGTSNPNLYWYRQAAGRGLQLLFYSVGIGQISSEVPQNLSASRPQDRQFILSSKKLLLSDSGFYLCAGNRGGTEAFFGQGTRLTVV.

The rearrangement links TRBV2 to TRBJ1-6; D is unresolved. V was shortened by 5 bases and J by 6 bases, with 8 bases between the two germline ends. The CDR3 loop spans 13 amino acids. CDR1 SNHLY and CDR2 FYNNEI come from the germline V gene. The CDR3 loop reads CASSPQINSPLHF. In DNA form, the CDR3 reads TGTGCCAGCAGTCCACAGATTAATTCACCCCTCCACTTT.

For the CDR3, the DNA is TGTGCCAGCAGCCGCCTTAGCGGGGGGGCAGGTGGGAGTACAGATACGCAGTATTTT. Translating it yields CASSRLSGGAGGSTDTQYF. The chain combines TRBV5-8 with TRBJ2-3; 11 nucleotides line up with TRBD2. The CDR3 totals 19 residues. Germline CDR1 reads SGHTS; CDR2 reads YDEGEE. Trimming cost V 4 bases and J 3 bases; bases outside gene matches: 16.

This clone occurred a few times. V is TRBV28 and J is TRBJ2-3; 7 bases agree with TRBD1. Per the germline V gene, CDR1 is MDHEN and CDR2 is SYDVKM. V trimming: 5 bases; J trimming: 4 bases; junction bases outside the gene matches: 9. The CDR3 has 15 amino acids. CDR3 sequence: CASSATGKASDTQYF. As DNA, the CDR3 is TGTGCCAGCAGTGCGACAGGGAAGGCATCAGATACGCAGTATTTT.

This chain connects TRBV6-4 to TRBJ2-3; 9 positions agree with TRBD2. Unmatched junction bases numbered 7, after V lost 5 bases and J lost 4 bases. The CDR3 covers 15 residues. Germline values: CDR1 MRHNA, CDR2 SNTAGT. As DNA, the CDR3 is TGTGCCAGCAGTAGGGTGAGCGGGGGGTCAGATACGCAGTATTTT. Protein sequence: CASSRVSGGSDTQYF.

The V gene is TRBV11-2, the J gene TRBJ2-5; the match to TRBD2 covers 10 bases. CDR3 size: 18 residues. V was clipped by 6 bases and J by 5 bases; unmatched bases: 18. Germline V gives CDR1 SGHAT, CDR2 FQNNGV. Here the CDR3 reads CASSLGASGRAGSETQYF. CDR3 in DNA: TGTGCCAGCAGTCTAGGGGCCAGCGGGAGGGCCGGTTCGGAGACCCAGTACTTC.

This clone has more than one count but fewer than ten. The chain couples TRBV6-5 to TRBJ1-1; D ambiguous. The CDR3 has 14 residues. The V end lost 6 bases, the J end lost 0 bases, and 11 bases lay between the germline ends. The germline CDR1 and CDR2 sequences are MNHEY and SVGAGI. Here the CDR3 DNA reads TGTGCCAGCAGGGGTCCTAACATGAACACTGAAGCTTTCTTT. The encoded protein is CASRGPNMNTEAFF.

The chain recombines TRBV7-2 with TRBJ2-6, with D unclear. Germline-derived CDR1 and CDR2 are SGHTA and FQGNSA. Trimming took 2 bases from V and 0 from J, leaving 5 bases between them. The CDR3 loop spans 15 amino acids. The CDR3: CASSLIPSGANVLTF. CDR3 nucleotide sequence: TGTGCCAGCAGCTTAATTCCCTCTGGGGCCAACGTCCTGACTTTC.

The rearrangement joins TRBV9 to TRBJ2-4, with TRBD2 matching over 13 bases. After removal of 3 bases from V and 4 bases from J, the junction contained 1 base not matched to a gene. CDR3 length equals 15 residues. Germline V gene data show CDR1 as SGDLS and CDR2 as YYNGEE. The DNA of the CDR3 is TGTGCCAGCAGCGAACTAGCGGGGGGGAAAAACATTCAGTACTTC. It specifies CASSELAGGKNIQYF.

The CDR3 spells CASSQVRERTEAFF. The DNA for the CDR3 is TGCGCCAGCAGCCAAGTCAGGGAGCGCACTGAAGCTTTCTTT. This sequence joins TRBV4-1 and TRBJ1-1; maybe TRBD1 (5 bases). In germline, CDR1 is MGHRA, CDR2 YSYEKL. V was shortened by 1 base and J by 4 bases, with 10 bases between the two germline ends. The CDR3 sequence is 14 residues long.

The chain links TRBV2 to TRBJ2-2; D is uncertain. The V end lost 2 bases, the J end lost 5 bases, and 9 bases lay between the germline ends. Germline loops: CDR1 SNHLY, CDR2 FYNNEI. The CDR3 contains 14 residues. The CDR3 nucleotides are TGTGCCAGCAGTGAACTGGGCCCTACCGGGGAGCTGTTTTTT. Residues: CASSELGPTGELFF.

This sequence joins TRBV19 and TRBJ1-3; D uncertain. This CDR3 is built from 13 residues. Germline-derived CDR1 and CDR2 are LNHDA and SQIVND (reference sequence). Trimming left V 7 bases short and J 4 bases short, with 11 bases between. Here the CDR3 reads CASTRHGGNTIYF. The CDR3 DNA sequence: TGTGCCAGTACCAGGCACGGGGGAAACACCATATATTTT.

The rearrangement uses TRBV24-1 and TRBJ1-5; D is perhaps TRBD1 (6 bases). This CDR3 contains 15 residues. The V and J ends lost 2 bases and 5 bases respectively, with 12 bases between them. Germline assignment: CDR1 KGHDR and CDR2 SFDVKD. The chain's CDR3 is CATSDSGAGDQPQHF. For the CDR3, the DNA is TGTGCCACCAGTGATTCAGGGGCCGGGGATCAGCCCCAGCATTTT.

This chain joins TRBV7-2 and TRBJ2-5; D perhaps matches TRBD1 (7 bases). V lost 3 bases, J lost 3 bases, and 11 bases lay in between. The CDR3 has 14 amino acids. Germline V gene lookup returns CDR1 SGHTA and CDR2 FQGNSA. CDR3 loop: CASSFAGQKETQYF. CDR3 sequence (DNA): TGTGCCAGCAGCTTTGCGGGACAGAAAGAGACCCAGTACTTC. Using reference TRBV7-2 and TRBJ2-5 for the parts outside the CDR3, the full variable domain is GAGVSQSPSNKVTEKGKDVELRCDPISGHTALYWYRQSLGQGLEFLIYFQGNSAPDKSGLPSDRFSAERTGGSVSTLTIQRTQQEDSAVYLCASSFAGQKETQYFGPGTRLLVL.

The chain couples TRBV27 to TRBJ1-5; no firm D call. Trimming cost V 2 bases and J 7 bases, with 9 bases left between them. The CDR3 covers 13 residues. The germline gives CDR1 MNHEY, CDR2 SMNVEV (reference sequence). The CDR3 here is CASSLLPGQPQHF. The CDR3 DNA reads as TGTGCCAGCAGTTTACTCCCCGGGCAGCCCCAGCATTTT.

This sequence joins TRBV23-1 and TRBJ2-7; D is ambiguous. TRBV23-1 is placed among ORFs of uncertain function. Trimming cost V 3 bases and J 5 bases, with 14 bases left between them. This CDR3 is 14 amino acids long. In DNA, the CDR3 is TGCGCCAGCAGTCAGATCCGAATTGACCACGAGCAGTACTTC. It is translated as CASSQIRIDHEQYF.

The CDR3 region has the DNA TGTGCCAGCAGCAAACCGGCCAAGCGGGAGCTCTACAATGAGCAGTTCTTC. Amino acids: CASSKPAKRELYNEQFF. The V call is TRBV21-1, the J call TRBJ2-1; TRBD2, as called in the table, went unchecked against the DNA. TRBV21-1 is designated a pseudogene. The CDR3 totals 17 residues.

Only one count was recorded for this clone. The chain employs TRBV11-3 and TRBJ2-2, with 13 nucleotides matching TRBD2. The germline gives CDR1 SGHNT, CDR2 YENEEA. V lost 1 base and J lost 2; bases outside the gene matches: 7. CDR3 size: 19 residues. DNA for the CDR3: TGTGCCAGCAGCTTAGGGGGACTAGCGGGGAAGAAAAACACCGGGGAGCTGTTTTTT. It translates to CASSLGGLAGKKNTGELFF.

The V call is TRBV21-1, the J call TRBJ2-7; the table's D call of TRBD2 was not tested on the DNA. TRBV21-1 is recorded as a pseudogene. The CDR3 is 13 residues long. CDR3 amino acids: CASSSRLPYEQYF. CDR3 bases: TGTGCCAGCAGCTCCCGTCTACCATACGAGCAGTACTTC.

The gene calls are TRBV7-2 and TRBJ1-1, with 7 nucleotides matching TRBD1. CDR1 is SGHTA, CDR2 FQGNSA, per germline. V shed 3 bases and J 3 bases; nucleotides not matched to a gene: 1. The CDR3 runs 13 residues. The CDR3 region is CASSLQGDTEAFF. As DNA, the CDR3 is TGTGCCAGCAGCTTGCAGGGGGACACTGAAGCTTTCTTT.

Only one count was recorded for this clone. V and J are TRBV6-5 and TRBJ1-2; D perhaps matches TRBD1 (5 bases). The CDR3 runs to 15 residues. With 7 bases removed from V and 4 bases from J, the gap between germline ends came to 19 bases. Germline CDR1 MNHEY, CDR2 SVGAGI. The CDR3 DNA sequence: TGTGCCAGCAAACTCAGACGGAGGGGTAGCTATGGCTACACCTTC. This encodes CASKLRRRGSYGYTF.

The J gene is TRBJ2-5, the V gene TRBV5-4; maybe TRBD2 (6 bases). Trimming left V 2 bases short and J 1 base short, with 15 bases between. CDR1 is SGHNT and CDR2 is YYREEE in the germline V gene (reference sequence). There are 16 residues in the CDR3. CDR3 sequence: CASSFFRGEVQETQYF. The DNA of the CDR3 is TGTGCCAGCAGCTTCTTCCGCGGGGAGGTCCAAGAGACCCAGTACTTC.

The CDR3 coding sequence is TGTGCCAGCAGTTCGACAGGGTTAGGAAACACCATATATTTT. Amino acids: CASSSTGLGNTIYF. The chain joins TRBV28 to TRBJ1-3, with 7 bases matching TRBD1. V shed 4 bases and J 4 bases; nucleotides not matched to a gene: 4. In germline, CDR1 is MDHEN, CDR2 SYDVKM. CDR3 size: 14 residues. The full variable domain, its missing parts supplied by reference TRBV28 and TRBJ1-3, is DVKVTQSSRYLVKRTGEKVFLECVQDMDHENMFWYRQDPGLGLRLIYFSYDVKMKEKGDIPEGYSVSREKKERFSLILESASTNQTSMYLCASSSTGLGNTIYFGEGSWLTVV.

This chain links TRBV5-6 with TRBJ1-2; the D is unclear. Deletions cut 5 bases from V and 5 bases from J, with 22 bases between. CDR3 length: 16 residues. CDR1 is SGHDT and CDR2 is YYEEEE in the germline V gene. The CDR3 protein is CASSLNYLRDQYGYTF. In DNA, the CDR3 is TGTGCCAGCAGTCTGAACTACCTCCGTGACCAATATGGCTACACCTTC.

This rearrangement joins TRBV12-3 or TRBV12-4 to TRBJ1-2; no reliable D call. Trimming took off 7 bases at V and 7 bases at J, with 16 bases between the two ends. CDR3 length: 13 amino acids. In DNA, the CDR3 is TGTGCCAGCACCCCGTCCCTTTTAGGTGGCTACACCTTC. Translated, it gives CASTPSLLGGYTF.

CDR3 sequence: CASSSSGGFSYNEQFF. The CDR3 DNA reads as TGTGCCAGCAGCTCTTCGGGAGGCTTCTCCTACAATGAGCAGTTCTTC. The chain employs TRBV5-4 and TRBJ2-1; 7 nucleotides line up with TRBD2. The germline V gene has CDR1 SGHNT and CDR2 YYREEE (reference sequence). The CDR3 is made up of 16 amino acids. Germline trimming cut 3 bases from V and 0 bases from J; bases unmatched to any gene: 6.

In regard to this clone: Sequence at one end of the junction differs from germline and may be a read error. CDR3 in DNA: TGTGCTAGCAGCACAGCGGGGGGCACTGAAGCTTTCTTT. It translates to CASSTAGGTEAFF. The chain employs TRBV7-7 and TRBJ1-1; a weak D match, TRBD1 (5 bases). The CDR3 length is 13 residues. The germline V gene has CDR1 SSHAT and CDR2 FNYEAQ (reference sequence). Complete variable domain (other parts from reference TRBV7-7 and TRBJ1-1): GAGVSQSPRYKVTKRGQDVTLRCDPISSHATLYWYQQALGQGPEFLTYFNYEAQPDKSGLPSDRFSAERPEGSISTLTIQRTEQRDSAMYRCASSTAGGTEAFFGQGTRLTVV.

The chain carries TRBV10-3 and TRBJ2-3; tentatively, D is TRBD2 (6 bases). CDR3 length: 14 residues. V was clipped by 7 bases and J by 6 bases, with 17 bases between them. Germline CDR1 reads ENHRY; CDR2 reads SYGVKD. This CDR3 is CAIKGGVEVDTQYF. The CDR3 nucleotides read TGTGCCATCAAGGGCGGGGTTGAGGTTGATACGCAGTATTTT.

This chain connects TRBV4-3 to TRBJ1-1, with a possible D match to TRBD1 (6 bases). This CDR3 is built from 14 residues. The germline V gene has CDR1 LGHNA and CDR2 YSLEER. V was trimmed by 7 bases and J by 0 bases, leaving 12 bases between them. CDR3 in DNA: TGCGCCAGCAATTCAGGGGTCCTGAACACTGAAGCTTTCTTT. This translates into CASNSGVLNTEAFF.